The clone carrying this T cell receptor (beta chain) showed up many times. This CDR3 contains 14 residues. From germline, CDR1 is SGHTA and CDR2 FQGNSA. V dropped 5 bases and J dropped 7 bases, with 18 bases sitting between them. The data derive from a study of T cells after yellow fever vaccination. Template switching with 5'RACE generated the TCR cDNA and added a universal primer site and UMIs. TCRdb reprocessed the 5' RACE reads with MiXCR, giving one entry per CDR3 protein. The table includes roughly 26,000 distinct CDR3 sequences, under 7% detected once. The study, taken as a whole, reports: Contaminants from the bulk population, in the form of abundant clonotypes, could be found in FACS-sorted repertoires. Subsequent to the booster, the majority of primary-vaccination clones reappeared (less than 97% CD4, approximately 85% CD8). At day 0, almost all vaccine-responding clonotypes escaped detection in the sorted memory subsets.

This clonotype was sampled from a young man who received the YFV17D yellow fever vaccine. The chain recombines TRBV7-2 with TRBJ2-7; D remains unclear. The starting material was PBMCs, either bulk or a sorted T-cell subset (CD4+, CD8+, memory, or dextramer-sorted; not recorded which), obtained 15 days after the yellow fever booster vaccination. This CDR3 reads CASSLNSMAGEQYF. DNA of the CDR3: TGTGCCAGCAGCCTCAATTCTATGGCCGGGGAGCAGTACTTC.